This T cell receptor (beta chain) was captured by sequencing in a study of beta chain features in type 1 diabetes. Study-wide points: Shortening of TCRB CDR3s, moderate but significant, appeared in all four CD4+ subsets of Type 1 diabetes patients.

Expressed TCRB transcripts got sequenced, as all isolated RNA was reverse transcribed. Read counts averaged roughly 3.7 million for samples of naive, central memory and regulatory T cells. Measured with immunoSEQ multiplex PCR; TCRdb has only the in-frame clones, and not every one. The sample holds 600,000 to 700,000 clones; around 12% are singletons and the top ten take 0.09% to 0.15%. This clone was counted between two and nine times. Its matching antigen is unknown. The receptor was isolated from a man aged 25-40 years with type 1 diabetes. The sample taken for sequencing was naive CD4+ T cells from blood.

In DNA, the CDR3 is TGTGCCAGCTCACCGCCCGACAGGAGTGCCTACGAGCAGTACTTC. As protein: CASSPPDRSAYEQYF. The chain carries TRBV18 and TRBJ2-7; D perhaps matches TRBD1 (6 bases). Per the germline V gene, CDR1 is KGHSH and CDR2 is LQKENI. The V and J ends lost 3 bases and 2 bases respectively, with 14 bases between them. The CDR3 contains 15 residues.